The 26 T cell receptor beta chains listed next were all sequenced from one sample in a study of cytomegalovirus exposure and HLA in healthy donors. The PCR contained 60 Vbeta and 13 Jbeta primers. Sequenced by immunoSEQ multiplex PCR; TCRdb stores in-frame clones only, minus some. The sample has some 150,000 clones, about 80% seen once; the top ten hold about 2.1%. The sequenced sample was PBMCs. The source of these receptors is a young woman in good health and CMV-seropositive.

This clone was found a few times. The chain recombines TRBV5-4 with TRBJ1-4, with TRBD1 matching 7 bases. The length of the CDR3 is 15 residues. V was clipped by 0 bases and J by 7 bases; unmatched bases: 6. CDR1 is SGHNT, CDR2 YYREEE, per germline (reference sequence). The CDR3 loop reads CASSLDAGGSEKLFF. The CDR3 coding sequence is TGTGCCAGCAGCTTGGACGCAGGGGGTAGTGAAAAACTGTTTTTT. The variable domain in full, with the rest retrieved from reference TRBV5-4 and TRBJ1-4, is ETGVTQSPTHLIKTRGQQVTLRCSSQSGHNTVSWYQQALGQGPQFIFQYYREEENGRGNFPPRFSGLQFPNYSSELNVNALELDDSALYLCASSLDAGGSEKLFFGSGTQLSVL.

The table lists this clone with a count of one. V gene TRBV7-6 combines with J gene TRBJ2-2, with TRBD2 as a possible D gene (6 bases). Germline CDR1 is SGHVS and CDR2 is FNYEAQ. The CDR3 has 16 amino acids. V lost 1 base and J 5 bases, leaving 14 bases between the germline ends. Here the CDR3 reads CASSLGQGLSTGELFF. The CDR3 DNA is TGTGCCAGCAGCTTAGGGCAGGGACTCTCGACCGGGGAGCTGTTTTTT.

The chain carries TRBV10-1 and TRBJ2-1; possible D gene TRBD1, 6 bases. The CDR3 spans 14 residues. Trimming stripped 0 bases from V and 10 bases from J, with 13 bases between. Per the germline V gene, CDR1 is WNHNN and CDR2 is SYGVQD (reference sequence). CDR3 amino acids: CASSESTGRVEQFF. The CDR3 DNA sequence: TGCGCCAGCAGTGAGTCGACAGGACGGGTCGAGCAGTTCTTC.

The chain has TRBV6-1 and TRBJ1-1; tentative D call: TRBD1 (6 bases). The CDR3 extends over 17 amino acids. Germline loops: CDR1 MNHNS, CDR2 SASEGT. The V gene lost 3 bases and the J gene lost 4 bases, with 21 bases spanning the gap. The CDR3 here is CASSEWSGGGEGTEAFF. CDR3 bases: TGTGCCAGCAGTGAGTGGTCTGGGGGCGGAGAGGGCACTGAAGCTTTCTTT.

The chain is built from TRBV27 and TRBJ2-1; TRBD2 matches at 14 bases. Germline CDR1 is MNHEY and CDR2 is SMNVEV (reference sequence). This CDR3 has 15 residues. The junction had 1 base not matched to a gene; V was cut back by 2 bases and J by 7 bases. CDR3 nucleotides: TGTGCCAGCAGTTTAGGGACTAGCGGGAGAAATGAGCAGTTCTTC. Its translation: CASSLGTSGRNEQFF.

This chain links TRBV30 with TRBJ1-1; tentatively, D is TRBD1 (6 bases). V lost 3 bases and J lost 3, with 11 bases in between. Germline CDR1 is GTSNPN and CDR2 is SVGIG (reference sequence). This CDR3 has 13 residues. CDR3 loop: CAWSRGQYTEAFF. Here the CDR3 DNA reads TGTGCCTGGAGCAGGGGCCAATACACTGAAGCTTTCTTT.

The rearrangement uses TRBV27 and TRBJ2-7, with unresolved D. Trimming cost V 2 bases and J 10 bases, with 12 bases left between them. The V gene's germline CDR1 is MNHEY and CDR2 SMNVEV (reference sequence). CDR3 length: 12 residues. This chain's CDR3 is CASSLIAGPQYF. The CDR3 DNA sequence: TGTGCCAGCAGTTTAATCGCAGGCCCTCAGTACTTC.

This chain joins TRBV11-2 and TRBJ1-3; TRBD1 might be the D (5 bases). V was trimmed by 5 bases and J by 3 bases, leaving 17 bases between them. Germline assignment: CDR1 SGHAT and CDR2 FQNNGV. There are 16 residues in the CDR3. CDR3: CASSTIVGALGNTIYF. DNA for the CDR3: TGTGCCAGCAGCACCATTGTTGGGGCGCTTGGAAACACCATATATTTT.

V usage is TRBV25-1 and J usage is TRBJ2-7; TRBD1 might be the D (5 bases). The CDR3 totals 13 residues. Germline CDR1 and CDR2: MGHDK and SYGVNS. Trimming took 1 base from V and 4 from J, leaving 8 bases between them. The CDR3 region is CASSELGVYEQYF. In nucleotides, the CDR3 is TGTGCCAGCAGTGAATTAGGGGTTTACGAGCAGTACTTC.

The chain carries TRBV5-1 and TRBJ2-1, with TRBD2 identical over 9 bases. The germline V gene encodes CDR1 SGHRS and CDR2 YFSETQ. V lost 0 bases to trimming and J lost 7 bases; unmatched junction nucleotides: 5. The CDR3 totals 15 residues. DNA of the CDR3: TGCGCCAGCAGCTTGGAGGTTAGCGGGAGTAATGAGCAGTTCTTC. It encodes CASSLEVSGSNEQFF.

The V gene is TRBV9, the J gene TRBJ2-2, with TRBD2 identical over 11 bases. V lost 4 bases to trimming and J lost 0 bases; unmatched junction nucleotides: 2. The germline CDR1 and CDR2 sequences are SGDLS and YYNGEE. The CDR3 length is 16 residues. The CDR3 is CASSPTSGANTGELFF. The CDR3 DNA follows: TGTGCCAGCAGCCCGACTAGCGGGGCGAACACCGGGGAGCTGTTTTTT.

The chain employs TRBV5-5 and TRBJ2-3; TRBD1 aligns across 7 bases. The V gene's germline CDR1 is SGHKS and CDR2 YYEKEE (reference sequence). The CDR3 has 15 amino acids. J gave up 3 bases and V 6 bases, and 10 bases lay outside the gene matches. Here the CDR3 DNA reads TGTGCCAGCACCCTCTTGGGGACAGCGACAGATACGCAGTATTTT. This codes for CASTLLGTATDTQYF.

The chain couples TRBV6-6 to TRBJ1-1, with 8 bases matching TRBD1. CDR3 size: 16 residues. V lost 3 bases, J lost 4 bases, and 10 bases stayed unmatched. Germline V gives CDR1 MNHNY, CDR2 SVGAGI (reference sequence). The CDR3 reads CASSYPAGGVTTEAFF. The CDR3 DNA reads as TGTGCCAGCAGTTATCCCGCAGGGGGCGTGACCACTGAAGCTTTCTTT.

This clone showed up just once. The rearrangement uses TRBV19 and TRBJ1-1; D is unresolved. V lost 7 bases and J 2 bases, leaving 11 bases between the germline ends. The germline V gene has CDR1 LNHDA and CDR2 SQIVND (reference sequence). CDR3 length: 13 amino acids. Written as DNA, the CDR3 is TGTGCCAGTATAGATAATCCAAACACTGAAGCTTTCTTT. As protein: CASIDNPNTEAFF.

This chain connects TRBV7-9 to TRBJ1-6; a possible D gene is TRBD1 (5 bases). V was trimmed by 2 bases and J by 3 bases, leaving 11 bases between them. Germline V gene data show CDR1 as SEHNR and CDR2 as FQNEAQ (reference sequence). This CDR3 spans 16 amino acids. The CDR3: CASSLRGGIYNSPLHF. The DNA for the CDR3 is TGTGCCAGCAGCTTAAGGGGAGGGATCTATAATTCACCCCTCCACTTT.

The chain is built from TRBV27 and TRBJ2-1; D is perhaps TRBD2 (5 bases). Germline-derived CDR1 and CDR2 are MNHEY and SMNVEV (reference sequence). V lost 2 bases, J lost 0 bases, and 5 bases lay in between. CDR3 length equals 14 residues. CDR3 sequence: CASSLAGSYNEQFF. The CDR3 DNA sequence: TGTGCCAGCAGTTTAGCGGGCTCCTACAATGAGCAGTTCTTC.

Notes on this clone: An end of the junction does not agree with germline; a read error may underlie this. The chain has TRBV23-1 and TRBJ1-3; TRBD1 is a possible D gene (5 bases). TRBV23-1 is known as an ORF, though its function is uncertain. The CDR3 spans 17 residues. The CDR3 bases are TGCGCCAGCAGTATTTTACTCCAGGGCAACTCTGGAAACGCCATATATTTT. Amino acid sequence: CASSILLQGNSGNAIYF.

V gene TRBV5-1 combines with J gene TRBJ1-1; D not resolved. The CDR3 has 15 residues. V lost 4 bases and J 0 bases, leaving 13 bases between the germline ends. The germline V gene has CDR1 SGHRS and CDR2 YFSETQ. For the CDR3, the DNA is TGCGCCAGCAGCCCACAGACATTTATGAACACTGAAGCTTTCTTT. Its translation: CASSPQTFMNTEAFF.

The chain couples TRBV13 to TRBJ1-2; 10 bases agree with TRBD1. CDR1 is PRHDT, CDR2 FYEKMQ, per germline (reference sequence). Losses at the gene ends were 6 bases for V and 3 bases for J; bases not matched to a gene: 4. The CDR3 is made up of 14 amino acids. CDR3 in DNA: TGTGCCAGCAGACGGACAGGGGGTGACTATGGCTACACCTTC. It yields the protein CASRRTGGDYGYTF.

This clone was counted only a few times. This sequence joins TRBV5-1 and TRBJ1-1; weak D call: TRBD1 (5 bases). The V end was cut by 5 bases, the J end by 1 base, with 12 bases between. This CDR3 has 14 residues. Germline CDR1 reads SGHRS; CDR2 reads YFSETQ. This CDR3 reads CASSFQTENTEAFF. CDR3 DNA sequence: TGCGCCAGCAGTTTCCAGACAGAGAACACTGAAGCTTTCTTT.

A note on this clone: The same CDR3 arises from other DNA sequences in this sample as well. V and J are TRBV5-1 and TRBJ2-5; possible D gene TRBD1, 5 bases. The CDR3 extends over 14 amino acids. CDR1 and CDR2 (germline): SGHRS, YFSETQ. Trimming stripped 0 bases from V and 3 bases from J, with 9 bases between. Written as DNA, the CDR3 is TGCGCCAGCAGCTTGGATAGGGGCAAAGAGACCCAGTACTTC. Residues: CASSLDRGKETQYF.

This chain uses TRBV9 with TRBJ2-7; D call uncertain. The CDR3 has 14 amino acids. The V gene's germline CDR1 is SGDLS and CDR2 YYNGEE. V lost 0 bases, J lost 6 bases, and 13 bases lay in between. The CDR3 spells CASSVGVSGFEQYF. CDR3 coding DNA: TGTGCCAGCAGCGTAGGAGTTTCGGGTTTCGAGCAGTACTTC. Looking up the rest from reference TRBV9 and TRBJ2-7 gives the full variable domain: DSGVTQTPKHLITATGQRVTLRCSPRSGDLSVYWYQQSLDQGLQFLIQYYNGEERAKGNILERFSAQQFPDLHSELNLSSLELGDSALYFCASSVGVSGFEQYFGPGTRLTVT.

This sequence joins TRBV19 and TRBJ1-6; possible D gene TRBD1, 5 bases. The CDR3 covers 15 residues. Trimming pared 3 bases from V and 7 bases from J, leaving 13 bases between. Germline CDR1 reads LNHDA; CDR2 reads SQIVND (reference sequence). As DNA, the CDR3 is TGTGCCAGTAGTATGGGATTGGGGGGAAATTCACCCCTCCACTTT. Protein sequence: CASSMGLGGNSPLHF.

V usage is TRBV10-3 and J usage is TRBJ1-1; D remains ambiguous. The CDR3 totals 16 residues. Germline V gene lookup returns CDR1 ENHRY and CDR2 SYGVKD. V was pared by 4 bases and J by 0 bases, with 15 bases between. The CDR3 DNA reads TGTGCCATCAGTGCTAACCACGACACAATGAACACTGAAGCTTTCTTT. Its translation is CAISANHDTMNTEAFF.

The chain carries TRBV4-1 and TRBJ1-2; weak D call: TRBD1 (5 bases). V lost 4 bases, J lost 3 bases, and 15 bases lay in between. The CDR3 has 15 amino acids. From germline, CDR1 is MGHRA and CDR2 YSYEKL. The CDR3 DNA follows: TGCGCCAGCAGCCTTGAAACGGGGGAATACTATGGCTACACCTTC. This sequence encodes CASSLETGEYYGYTF.

The V call is TRBV27, the J call TRBJ1-2; 7 positions agree with TRBD1. The CDR3 length is 17 residues. Germline V CDR1 and CDR2: MNHEY, SMNVEV (reference sequence). The J segment lost 3 bases and the V segment lost 5 bases, leaving 15 bases of the junction unmatched. The DNA of the CDR3 is TGTGCCAGCAGTAGTACCCGGAGACAGGGTATTCACTATGGCTACACCTTC. It is translated as CASSSTRRQGIHYGYTF.